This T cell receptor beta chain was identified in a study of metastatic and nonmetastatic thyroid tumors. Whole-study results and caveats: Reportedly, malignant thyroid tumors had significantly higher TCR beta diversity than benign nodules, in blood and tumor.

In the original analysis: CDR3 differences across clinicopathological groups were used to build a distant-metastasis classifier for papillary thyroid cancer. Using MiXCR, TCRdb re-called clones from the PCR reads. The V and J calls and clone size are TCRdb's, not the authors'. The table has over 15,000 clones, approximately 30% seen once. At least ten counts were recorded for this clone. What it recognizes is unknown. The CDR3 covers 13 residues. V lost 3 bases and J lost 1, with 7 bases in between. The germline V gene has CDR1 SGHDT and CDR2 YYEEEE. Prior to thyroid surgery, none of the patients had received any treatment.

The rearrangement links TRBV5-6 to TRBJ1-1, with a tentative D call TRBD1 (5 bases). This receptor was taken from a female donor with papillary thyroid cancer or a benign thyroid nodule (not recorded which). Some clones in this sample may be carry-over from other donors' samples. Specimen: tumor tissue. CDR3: CASSYGTNTEAFF. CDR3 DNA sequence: TGTGCCAGCAGCTACGGGACGAACACTGAAGCTTTCTTT.